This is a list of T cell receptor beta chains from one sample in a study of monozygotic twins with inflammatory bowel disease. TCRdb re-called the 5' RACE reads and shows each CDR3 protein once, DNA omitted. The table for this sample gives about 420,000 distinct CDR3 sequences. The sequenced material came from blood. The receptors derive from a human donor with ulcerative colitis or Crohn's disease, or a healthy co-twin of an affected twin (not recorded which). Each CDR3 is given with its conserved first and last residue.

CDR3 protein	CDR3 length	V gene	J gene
CASSLGTVGTEAFF	14	TRBV7-9	TRBJ1-1
CSATPTTRNTEAFF	14	TRBV20-1	TRBJ1-1
CASSLELMNTEAFF	14	TRBV7-2	TRBJ1-1
CASSSLQGAAGYGYTF	16	TRBV5-1	TRBJ1-2
CASSPRTEAFYGYTF	15	TRBV4-3	TRBJ1-2
CASSISTLNTEAFF	14	TRBV7-9	TRBJ1-1
CASSVAGTGGAQETQYF	17	TRBV9	TRBJ2-5
CATSSKFYGGSPGYNEQFF	19	TRBV15	TRBJ2-1
CASSEWREQYF	11	TRBV2	TRBJ2-7
CASSDRDKDTGELFF	15	TRBV7-6	TRBJ2-2
CSARAWTGVEMNTEAFF	17	TRBV20-1	TRBJ1-1
CASSGWTSGTDTQYF	15	TRBV5-6	TRBJ2-3
CASSHSGYSDTQYF	14	TRBV5-1	TRBJ2-3
CASSYLAGTGQETQYF	16	TRBV6-2/TRBV6-3	TRBJ2-5
CASSSRGEGRGPQHF	15	TRBV28	TRBJ1-5
CSARDMNYGYTF	12	TRBV20-1	TRBJ1-2
CASRGLAGGNTDTQYF	16	TRBV3-1	TRBJ2-3
CATSTGTSGGAYEQYF	16	TRBV15	TRBJ2-7
CASSTREGRRQPQHF	15	TRBV19	TRBJ1-5
CSASRQGSRYTF	12	TRBV20-1	TRBJ1-2
CASSSGLSGSPSSYEQYF	18	TRBV5-1	TRBJ2-7
CASSPWTGHGYTF	13	TRBV7-2	TRBJ1-2
CASSLAGQYEKLFF	14	TRBV7-9	TRBJ1-4
CASSIDSADQPQHF	14	TRBV19	TRBJ1-5
CASSPGTSGSLIPSYEQYF	19	TRBV4-1	TRBJ2-7